These T cell receptor beta chains were read from a single sample in a study of cytomegalovirus exposure and HLA in healthy donors. Measured with immunoSEQ multiplex PCR; TCRdb has only the in-frame clones, and not every one. The sample lists 90,000 to 100,000 clones, around 70% seen once, with less than 1.5% in the top ten. The sequenced sample consisted of PBMCs. Source of these receptors: a female donor in good health and CMV-seronegative. CDR3s include the opening cysteine and the closing phenylalanine or tryptophan. Each record gives: D gene, CDR3 length, J gene, clone size, V gene, CDR3 protein, CDR3 DNA. The D gene is left open where the match is weak. For some rows the clone size is stated as once, few or many, or as a class when expanded; others skip it.

D gene: .; CDR3 length: 15; J gene: TRBJ2-3; clone size: .; V gene: TRBV5-4; CDR3 protein: CASSLGPGVTDTQYF; CDR3 DNA: TGTGCCAGCAGCTTGGGGCCGGGGGTGACAGATACGCAGTATTTT
D gene: .; CDR3 length: 14; J gene: TRBJ1-1; clone size: .; V gene: TRBV6-5; CDR3 protein: CASSQLNWNTEAFF; CDR3 DNA: TGTGCCAGCAGTCAATTGAACTGGAACACTGAAGCTTTCTTT
D gene: .; CDR3 length: 13; J gene: TRBJ1-1; clone size: few; V gene: TRBV19; CDR3 protein: CASSMWPNTEAFF; CDR3 DNA: TGTGCCAGTAGTATGTGGCCGAACACTGAAGCTTTCTTT
D gene: TRBD1; CDR3 length: 14; J gene: TRBJ1-2; clone size: .; V gene: TRBV6-5; CDR3 protein: CATARDRDNYGYTF; CDR3 DNA: TGTGCCACTGCCCGGGACAGGGATAACTATGGCTACACCTTC
D gene: .; CDR3 length: 13; J gene: TRBJ2-7; clone size: .; V gene: TRBV6-5; CDR3 protein: CASSSSPRAEQYF; CDR3 DNA: TGTGCCAGCAGTTCGTCCCCCAGGGCCGAGCAGTACTTC
D gene: .; CDR3 length: 15; J gene: TRBJ1-1; clone size: .; V gene: TRBV9; CDR3 protein: CASSVAGQPNTEAFF; CDR3 DNA: TGTGCCAGCAGCGTTGCGGGGCAGCCGAACACTGAAGCTTTCTTT
D gene: .; CDR3 length: 13; J gene: TRBJ2-5; clone size: .; V gene: TRBV7-9; CDR3 protein: CASSLGSQETQYF; CDR3 DNA: TGTGCCAGCAGCTTAGGGAGTCAAGAGACCCAGTACTTC
D gene: .; CDR3 length: 14; J gene: TRBJ2-3; clone size: .; V gene: TRBV5-6; CDR3 protein: CASVSWGQGDTQYF; CDR3 DNA: TGTGCCAGCGTCTCTTGGGGGCAGGGGGATACGCAGTATTTT
D gene: .; CDR3 length: 11; J gene: TRBJ2-1; clone size: .; V gene: TRBV2; CDR3 protein: CASSPHNEQFF; CDR3 DNA: TGTGCCAGCAGCCCTCACAATGAGCAGTTCTTC
D gene: TRBD2; CDR3 length: 14; J gene: TRBJ2-2; clone size: .; V gene: TRBV2; CDR3 protein: CASKRLADTGELFF; CDR3 DNA: TGTGCCAGCAAGCGGCTAGCGGACACCGGGGAGCTGTTTTTT
D gene: .; CDR3 length: 14; J gene: TRBJ2-4; clone size: .; V gene: TRBV27; CDR3 protein: CASRIGRGKNIQYF; CDR3 DNA: TGTGCCAGCAGAATCGGACGGGGGAAAAACATTCAGTACTTC
D gene: .; CDR3 length: 16; J gene: TRBJ1-1; clone size: once; V gene: TRBV19; CDR3 protein: CASRPRRAGRRTEAFF; CDR3 DNA: TGTGCCAGCCGACCTCGGCGCGCAGGGAGGCGCACTGAAGCTTTCTTT
D gene: TRBD1; CDR3 length: 13; J gene: TRBJ1-5; clone size: few; V gene: TRBV19; CDR3 protein: CASSIGTVQPQHF; CDR3 DNA: TGTGCCAGTAGTATTGGGACAGTTCAGCCCCAGCATTTT
D gene: .; CDR3 length: 12; J gene: TRBJ2-2; clone size: .; V gene: TRBV30; CDR3 protein: CAWSPGSGELFF; CDR3 DNA: TGTGCCTGGAGTCCGGGGTCCGGGGAGCTGTTTTTT
D gene: .; CDR3 length: 11; J gene: TRBJ1-1; clone size: .; V gene: TRBV29-1; CDR3 protein: CSAGQRTEAFF; CDR3 DNA: TGCAGCGCAGGACAAAGGACTGAAGCTTTCTTT
D gene: TRBD2; CDR3 length: 18; J gene: TRBJ2-1; clone size: .; V gene: TRBV5-6; CDR3 protein: CASSQLLEPGGSYNEQFF; CDR3 DNA: TGTGCCAGCAGCCAGTTATTGGAACCGGGGGGGTCCTACAATGAGCAGTTCTTC
D gene: .; CDR3 length: 14; J gene: TRBJ1-1; clone size: .; V gene: TRBV28; CDR3 protein: CASGDSEQYTEAFF; CDR3 DNA: TGTGCCAGCGGCGACAGCGAACAATACACTGAAGCTTTCTTT
D gene: TRBD2; CDR3 length: 15; J gene: TRBJ2-1; clone size: .; V gene: TRBV15; CDR3 protein: CATRRGTSGYNEQFF; CDR3 DNA: TGTGCCACCAGGAGGGGGACTAGCGGCTACAATGAGCAGTTCTTC
D gene: .; CDR3 length: 18; J gene: TRBJ2-1; clone size: few; V gene: TRBV29-1; CDR3 protein: CSVEPTRTITNRANEQFF; CDR3 DNA: TGCAGCGTTGAACCTACTCGAACCATAACAAACAGGGCCAATGAGCAGTTCTTC
D gene: .; CDR3 length: 16; J gene: TRBJ2-7; clone size: .; V gene: TRBV5-1; CDR3 protein: CASSPPGTSTSHEQYF; CDR3 DNA: TGCGCCAGCAGCCCGCCGGGGACTTCGACAAGCCACGAGCAGTACTTC
D gene: .; CDR3 length: 13; J gene: TRBJ2-7; clone size: .; V gene: TRBV25-1; CDR3 protein: CASSGGRTYEQYF; CDR3 DNA: TGTGCCAGCAGCGGGGGGCGTACCTACGAGCAGTACTTC
D gene: .; CDR3 length: 17; J gene: TRBJ1-5; clone size: .; V gene: TRBV28; CDR3 protein: CASSFLRGAKGGQPQHF; CDR3 DNA: TGTGCCAGCAGTTTCCTCCGAGGTGCCAAAGGCGGTCAGCCCCAGCATTTT
D gene: TRBD2; CDR3 length: 16; J gene: TRBJ2-2; clone size: .; V gene: TRBV4-1; CDR3 protein: CASSQQTSGTYGELFF; CDR3 DNA: TGCGCCAGCAGCCAACAGACTAGCGGGACTTACGGGGAGCTGTTTTTT
D gene: .; CDR3 length: 16; J gene: TRBJ2-1; clone size: few; V gene: TRBV7-3; CDR3 protein: CASSLIWEAGYNEQFF; CDR3 DNA: TGTGCCAGCAGCTTAATTTGGGAGGCGGGGTACAATGAGCAGTTCTTC
D gene: .; CDR3 length: 13; J gene: TRBJ1-2; clone size: .; V gene: TRBV28; CDR3 protein: CASSSGGRYGYTF; CDR3 DNA: TGTGCCAGCAGTTCCGGGGGGCGATATGGCTACACCTTC
D gene: .; CDR3 length: 12; J gene: TRBJ1-1; clone size: .; V gene: TRBV2; CDR3 protein: CARNTPNTEAFF; CDR3 DNA: TGTGCCAGAAATACTCCGAACACTGAAGCTTTCTTT
D gene: .; CDR3 length: 14; J gene: TRBJ2-3; clone size: .; V gene: TRBV7-9; CDR3 protein: CASSLGLGADTQYF; CDR3 DNA: TGTGCCAGCAGCTTAGGACTAGGGGCAGATACGCAGTATTTT
D gene: TRBD1; CDR3 length: 16; J gene: TRBJ2-2; clone size: .; V gene: TRBV9; CDR3 protein: CASSPQGQGNTGELFF; CDR3 DNA: TGTGCCAGCAGCCCCCAGGGACAGGGGAACACCGGGGAGCTGTTTTTT
D gene: .; CDR3 length: 15; J gene: TRBJ2-3; clone size: .; V gene: TRBV5-1; CDR3 protein: CASSLVRSSTDTQYF; CDR3 DNA: TGCGCCAGCAGCTTGGTGCGGTCTAGCACAGATACGCAGTATTTT